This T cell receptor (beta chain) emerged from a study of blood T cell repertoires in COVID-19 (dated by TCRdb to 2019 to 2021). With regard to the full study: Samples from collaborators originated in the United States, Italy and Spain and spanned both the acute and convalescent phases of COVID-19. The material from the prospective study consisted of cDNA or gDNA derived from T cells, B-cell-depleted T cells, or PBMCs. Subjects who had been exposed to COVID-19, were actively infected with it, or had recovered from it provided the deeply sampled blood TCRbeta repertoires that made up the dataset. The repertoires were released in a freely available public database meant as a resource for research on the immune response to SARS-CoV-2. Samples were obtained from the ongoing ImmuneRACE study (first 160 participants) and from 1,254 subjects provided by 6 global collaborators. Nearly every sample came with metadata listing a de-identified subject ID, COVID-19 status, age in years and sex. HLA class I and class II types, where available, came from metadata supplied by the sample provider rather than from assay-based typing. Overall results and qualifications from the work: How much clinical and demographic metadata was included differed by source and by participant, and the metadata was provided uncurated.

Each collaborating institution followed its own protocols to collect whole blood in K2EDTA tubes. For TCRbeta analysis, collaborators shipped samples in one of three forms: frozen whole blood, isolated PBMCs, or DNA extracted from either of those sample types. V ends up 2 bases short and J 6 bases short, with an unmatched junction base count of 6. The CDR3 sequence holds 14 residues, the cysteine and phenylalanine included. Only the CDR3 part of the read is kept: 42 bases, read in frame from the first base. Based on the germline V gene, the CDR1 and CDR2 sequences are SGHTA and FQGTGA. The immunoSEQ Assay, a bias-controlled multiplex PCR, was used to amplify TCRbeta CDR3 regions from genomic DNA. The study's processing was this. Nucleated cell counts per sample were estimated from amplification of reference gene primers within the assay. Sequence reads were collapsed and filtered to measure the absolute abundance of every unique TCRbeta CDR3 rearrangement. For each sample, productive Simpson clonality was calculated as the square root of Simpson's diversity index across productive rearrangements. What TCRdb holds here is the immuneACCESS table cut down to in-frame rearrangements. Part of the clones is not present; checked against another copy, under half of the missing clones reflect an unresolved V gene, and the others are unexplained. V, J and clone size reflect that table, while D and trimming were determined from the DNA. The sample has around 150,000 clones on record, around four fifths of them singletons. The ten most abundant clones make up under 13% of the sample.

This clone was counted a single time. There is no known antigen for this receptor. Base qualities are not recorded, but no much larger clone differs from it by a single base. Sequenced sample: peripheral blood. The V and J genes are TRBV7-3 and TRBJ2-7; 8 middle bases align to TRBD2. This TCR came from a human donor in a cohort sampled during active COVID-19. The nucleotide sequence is TGTGCCAGCAGCTTACGGGGGGGTGAAGGCGAGCAGTACTTC. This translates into CASSLRGGEGEQYF. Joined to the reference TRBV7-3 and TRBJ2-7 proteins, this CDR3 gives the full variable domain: GAGVSQTPSNKVTEKGKYVELRCDPISGHTALYWYRQSLGQGPEFLIYFQGTGAADDSGLPNDRFFAVRPEGSVSTLKIQRTERGDSAVYLCASSLRGGEGEQYFGPGTRLTVT.